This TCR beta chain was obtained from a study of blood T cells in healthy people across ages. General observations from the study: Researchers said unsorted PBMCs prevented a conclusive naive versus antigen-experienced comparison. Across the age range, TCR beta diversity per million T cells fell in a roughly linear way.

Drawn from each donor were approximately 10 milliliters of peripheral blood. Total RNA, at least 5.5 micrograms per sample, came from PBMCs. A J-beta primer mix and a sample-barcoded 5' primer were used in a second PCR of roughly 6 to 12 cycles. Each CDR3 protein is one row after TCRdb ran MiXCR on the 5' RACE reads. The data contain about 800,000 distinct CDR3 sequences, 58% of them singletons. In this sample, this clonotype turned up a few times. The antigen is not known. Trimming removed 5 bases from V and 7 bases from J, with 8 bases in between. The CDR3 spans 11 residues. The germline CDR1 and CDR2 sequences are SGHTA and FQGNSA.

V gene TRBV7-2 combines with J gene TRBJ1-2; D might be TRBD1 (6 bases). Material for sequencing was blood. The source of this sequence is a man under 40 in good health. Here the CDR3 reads CASSAGVGYTF. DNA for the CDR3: TGTGCCAGCAGCGCAGGGGTTGGCTACACCTTC.